The clone carrying this T cell receptor (beta chain) has at least ten counts. Template material for amplifying TCR beta CDR3 regions consisted of RNA transcripts. HTBI primers were employed in a first-round RT-PCR of the TCR CDR3. TCRdb re-analysed the multiplex PCR reads in MiXCR, keeping a single row per CDR3 protein. The sample comprises approximately 370,000 distinct CDR3 sequences, about a sixth of which are singletons, and around a third rests with the top ten. The data are from a study of T cells in Graves' hyperthyroidism and ophthalmopathy. Study information: It was at initial diagnosis, before any treatment, that peripheral blood was collected.

The CDR3 spans 12 residues. Trimming removed 5 bases at V and 8 bases at J, with 10 bases between. Looked up from germline, CDR1 is SNHLY and CDR2 is FYNNEI. Aged 18 to 65, the patients had hyperthyroidism that was newly diagnosed and had lasted under 2 months. Together with thyroid ultrasound, orbital computed tomography, serum thyroxine and TRAb, clinical symptoms were used for diagnoses. The chain joins TRBV2 to TRBJ1-5, with D uncertain. The sample was blood. The clonotype originates from a woman aged 25-40 years with Graves' hyperthyroidism that later progressed to Graves' ophthalmopathy. The CDR3 spells CASSMYGEPQHF. The CDR3 nucleotides are TGTGCCAGCAGTATGTATGGGGAGCCCCAGCATTTT.